What follows are 18 T cell receptor beta chains derived from one specimen sequenced in a study of blood T cell repertoires in COVID-19. Generated by immunoSEQ multiplex PCR, the TCRdb table keeps only in-frame clones and is missing some. The table includes under 500,000 clones, more than 85% detected once. The sequenced sample consisted of peripheral blood. These TCRs come from a woman in her 30s with acute or convalescent COVID-19.

This clone was found a few times. The chain carries TRBV5-1 and TRBJ1-3; D gene unclear. V was trimmed by 1 base and J by 2 bases, leaving 10 bases between them. Germline V gene lookup returns CDR1 SGHRS and CDR2 YFSETQ. This CDR3 contains 15 residues. The CDR3 spells CASSLRPQAGNTIYF. CDR3 bases: TGCGCCAGCAGCTTGAGGCCTCAGGCTGGAAACACCATATATTTT. The whole variable domain, filled in from reference TRBV5-1 and TRBJ1-3, reads KAGVTQTPRYLIKTRGQQVTLSCSPISGHRSVSWYQQTPGQGLQFLFEYFSETQRNKGNFPGRFSGRQFSNSRSEMNVSTLELGDSALYLCASSLRPQAGNTIYFGEGSWLTVV.

The chain recombines TRBV30 with TRBJ1-1; TRBD1 matches at 7 bases. CDR3 size: 15 residues. CDR1 is GTSNPN, CDR2 SVGIG, per germline (reference sequence). V was clipped by 5 bases and J by 3 bases; unmatched bases: 12. The CDR3, as DNA: TGTGCCTGGTCGGGACAGTCTAGTAAGTACACTGAAGCTTTCTTT. It encodes CAWSGQSSKYTEAFF.

The chain joins TRBV5-6 to TRBJ1-2; 7 bases agree with TRBD1. Germline V CDR1 and CDR2: SGHDT, YYEEEE. Trimming took 0 bases from V and 4 from J; bases not matched to a gene: 3. This CDR3 has 14 residues. CDR3 DNA: TGTGCCAGCAGCTTGGCCCCAGGGGGCTATGGCTACACCTTC. Translating gives CASSLAPGGYGYTF.

V gene TRBV28 combines with J gene TRBJ2-7; TRBD1 aligns across 7 bases. The V and J ends lost 10 bases and 2 bases, in that order; junction bases with no gene match: 8. Germline V CDR1 and CDR2: MDHEN, SYDVKM. The CDR3 length is 13 residues. The CDR3 protein is CATRPRGTYEQYF. The CDR3, as DNA: TGTGCCACCCGCCCCAGGGGGACCTACGAGCAGTACTTC.

This chain connects TRBV28 to TRBJ2-7, with 8 positions matching TRBD1. This CDR3 is built from 12 residues. Germline assignment: CDR1 MDHEN and CDR2 SYDVKM. J lost 6 bases, V lost 6 bases, and 4 bases had no gene match. The CDR3 DNA reads TGTGCCAGCAGCTCAGGGGGCCCCGAGCAGTACTTC. Amino acids: CASSSGGPEQYF.

The V gene is TRBV5-5, the J gene TRBJ1-2; 7 nucleotides align to TRBD1. Germline V gene sequence: CDR1 SGHKS, CDR2 YYEKEE (reference sequence). The CDR3 has 13 amino acids. V lost 7 bases to trimming and J lost 2 bases; unmatched junction nucleotides: 5. CDR3 sequence reads: CASGKTGNYGYTF. The CDR3 DNA follows: TGTGCCAGCGGCAAGACAGGGAACTATGGCTACACCTTC.

This clone was observed a single time. The chain carries TRBV19 and TRBJ1-1; possibly TRBD1 for D (6 bases). In germline, CDR1 is LNHDA, CDR2 SQIVND (reference sequence). Between the trimmed V and J ends, which lost 3 bases and 0 bases, there was a span of 8 bases. The CDR3 totals 14 residues. The CDR3 DNA sequence: TGTGCCAGTAGTATGACAGGTTTGAACACTGAAGCTTTCTTT. It codes for CASSMTGLNTEAFF.

This clone is a singleton in its sample. The V call is TRBV6-6, the J call TRBJ2-7, with TRBD2 as a possible D gene (5 bases). CDR1 is MNHNY, CDR2 SVGAGI, per germline (reference sequence). V dropped 8 bases and J dropped 3 bases, with 11 bases sitting between them. The CDR3 has 12 residues. Here the CDR3 reads CASSGSYYEQYF. In nucleotides, the CDR3 is TGTGCCAGCTCGGGGTCATACTACGAGCAGTACTTC.

This clone has just a few counts. V gene TRBV15 combines with J gene TRBJ2-7; D perhaps matches TRBD1 (6 bases). The length of the CDR3 is 13 residues. Trimming cost V 8 bases and J 0 bases, with 11 bases left between them. Per the germline V gene, CDR1 is LNHNV and CDR2 is YYDKDF (reference sequence). As DNA, the CDR3 is TGTGCCACCGCACAGGGAGTCTCCTACGAGCAGTACTTC. Its translation: CATAQGVSYEQYF.

CDR3 residues: CASSLVLAGAPGDTQYF. CDR3 in DNA: TGTGCCAGCAGCCTTGTGCTGGCGGGGGCTCCGGGAGATACGCAGTATTTT. The chain uses TRBV5-5 and TRBJ2-3, with D possibly being TRBD2 (7 bases). The CDR3 totals 17 residues. Looked up from germline, CDR1 is SGHKS and CDR2 is YYEKEE (reference sequence). Trimming took 4 bases from V and 5 from J, leaving 23 bases between them.

The chain is built from TRBV5-5 and TRBJ1-6; 11 positions match TRBD1. V lost 4 bases, J lost 6 bases, and 6 bases stayed unmatched. Germline CDR1 and CDR2: SGHKS and YYEKEE (reference sequence). The length of the CDR3 is 16 residues. Here the CDR3 DNA reads TGTGCCAGCAGCCCCGGGACAGGGGGGCGTAATTCACCCCTCCACTTT. Its protein is CASSPGTGGRNSPLHF.

This clone appeared a few times. This chain connects TRBV5-1 to TRBJ1-1; maybe TRBD1 (5 bases). V was trimmed by 0 bases and J by 3 bases, leaving 9 bases between them. There are 14 residues in the CDR3. CDR1 SGHRS and CDR2 YFSETQ come from the germline V gene. CDR3: CASSLGQLYTEAFF. CDR3 in DNA: TGCGCCAGCAGCTTGGGACAGCTGTACACTGAAGCTTTCTTT.

The chain employs TRBV6-5 and TRBJ2-1, with 11 bases aligning to TRBD2. This CDR3 comprises 12 residues. CDR1 is MNHEY, CDR2 SVGAGI, per germline. With V trimmed by 5 bases and J by 10 bases, 1 base remained unmatched. CDR3 bases: TGTGCCAGCAGTCCTAGCGGGGGGGAGCAGTTCTTC. Protein: CASSPSGGEQFF.

The chain is built from TRBV11-2 and TRBJ2-3, with D maybe TRBD2 (6 bases). There are 15 residues in the CDR3. Trimming left V 5 bases short and J 0 bases short, with 12 bases between. Germline loops: CDR1 SGHAT, CDR2 FQNNGV. The CDR3 loop reads CASSTGTGSTDTQYF. The CDR3 region has the DNA TGTGCCAGCAGCACCGGGACTGGGAGCACAGATACGCAGTATTTT.

The CDR3 DNA sequence: TGTGCCACAAAGCCATACAATGAGCAGTTCTTC. Its protein is CATKPYNEQFF. The rearrangement joins TRBV6-5 to TRBJ2-1; D is unresolved. There are 11 residues in the CDR3. V shed 10 bases and J shed 4 bases, with 8 bases lying between them. Germline loops: CDR1 MNHEY, CDR2 SVGAGI.

This clone was counted once. CDR3 protein: CASSLIVGAVDTQYF. The CDR3 nucleotides read TGTGCCAGCAGCTTGATAGTGGGGGCGGTAGATACGCAGTATTTT. This chain links TRBV7-3 with TRBJ2-3; a possible D gene is TRBD1 (6 bases). This CDR3 is built from 15 residues. Germline assignment: CDR1 SGHTA and CDR2 FQGTGA. The V end lost 3 bases, the J end lost 5 bases, and 15 bases lay between the germline ends.

The CDR3 reads CASNKAGASTDTQYF. The CDR3 nucleotides are TGTGCCAGCAATAAAGCGGGGGCTAGCACAGATACGCAGTATTTT. The V and J genes are TRBV2 and TRBJ2-3, with 8 bases fitting TRBD2. CDR1 SNHLY and CDR2 FYNNEI come from the germline V gene. With V trimmed by 7 bases and J by 0 bases, 6 bases remained unmatched. The CDR3 extends over 15 amino acids. Drawing the rest from reference TRBV2 and TRBJ2-3, the complete variable domain is EPEVTQTPSHQVTQMGQEVILRCVPISNHLYFYWYRQILGQKVEFLVSFYNNEISEKSEIFDDQFSVERPDGSNFTLKIRSTKLEDSAMYFCASNKAGASTDTQYFGPGTRLTVL.

This clone was seen once. V and J are TRBV3-1 (or the pseudogene TRBV3-2) and TRBJ2-5; D might be TRBD1 (5 bases). The CDR3 totals 15 residues. V was shortened by 0 bases and J by 4 bases, with 12 bases between the two germline ends. Germline V gene data show CDR1 as LGHDT and CDR2 as YNNKEL (reference sequence). CDR3 residues: CASSQDTRRVETQYF. The CDR3 nucleotides read TGTGCCAGCAGCCAAGATACCCGCAGGGTAGAGACCCAGTACTTC.